One and the same sample provided the 19 T cell receptor beta chains below, sequenced in a study of T cells in Graves' hyperthyroidism and ophthalmopathy. The CDR3 regions of TCR beta were amplified from RNA transcripts. First-round RT-PCR with HTBI primers amplified the TCR CDR3 region. TCRdb recomputed calls from the multiplex PCR reads with MiXCR, one row per CDR3 protein. The repertoire holds about 770,000 distinct CDR3 sequences, with about 19% as singletons. What was sequenced was blood. These receptor sequences come from a woman between 50 and 59 years old with Graves' hyperthyroidism that later progressed to Graves' ophthalmopathy.

This clonotype was detected a few times. The junction departs from germline at one end; a sequencing error may be responsible. The chain employs TRBV6-2 or TRBV6-3 and TRBJ2-2, with D perhaps matching TRBD2 (5 bases). The germline CDR1 and CDR2 sequences are MNHEY and SVGEGT. This CDR3 is built from 15 residues. The CDR3 reads CASDGSAANTGELLF. CDR3 coding DNA: TGTGCCAGCGACGGGTCGGCGGCGAACACCGGGGAGCTGCTTTTT.

In this sample, this clonotype turned up a few times. This chain joins TRBV9 and TRBJ2-5, with D possibly matching TRBD2 (6 bases). This CDR3 has 15 residues. Trimming took 2 bases from V and 1 from J, leaving 12 bases between them. Germline V gives CDR1 SGDLS, CDR2 YYNGEE. The CDR3 coding sequence is TGTGCCAGCAGCGTGGGGAGGATTCCCCAAGAGACCCAGTACTTC. Translated: CASSVGRIPQETQYF. Together with reference TRBV9 and TRBJ2-5, the CDR3 gives the full variable domain: DSGVTQTPKHLITATGQRVTLRCSPRSGDLSVYWYQQSLDQGLQFLIQYYNGEERAKGNILERFSAQQFPDLHSELNLSSLELGDSALYFCASSVGRIPQETQYFGPGTRLLVL.

This clonotype has ten or more counts. This chain uses TRBV10-3 with TRBJ1-4, with 8 bases matching TRBD1. The CDR3 sequence is 15 residues long. Germline assignment: CDR1 ENHRY and CDR2 SYGVKD. Germline trimming cut 8 bases from V and 1 base from J; bases unmatched to any gene: 6. Written as DNA, the CDR3 is TGTGCCATCGGCGACAGGGGAAGAACTAATGAAAAACTGTTTTTT. It is translated as CAIGDRGRTNEKLFF.

On this clonotype itself: Here the CDR3 omits its conserved ending phenylalanine or tryptophan, so a read error is the likely source. The DNA is omitted, as the CDR3 cannot be located on it reliably, and the CDR3 follows TCRdb's listing. V is TRBV20-1 and J is TRBJ1-2. Ends included, the CDR3 has 8 residues. CDR1 and CDR2 (germline): DFQATT, SNEGSKA (reference sequence). Here the CDR3 reads CSASWTPV.

This chain links TRBV24-1 with TRBJ2-3; 11 bases agree with TRBD2. The CDR3 totals 18 residues. The V gene's germline CDR1 is KGHDR and CDR2 SFDVKD. The J segment lost 3 bases and the V segment lost 5 bases, leaving 12 bases of the junction unmatched. CDR3 in DNA: TGTGCCACCAGTGCTTCTGGGGCTAGCGGGGGGCTGACAGATACGCAGTATTTT. Translation: CATSASGASGGLTDTQYF.

This clonotype was seen a few times. The CDR3, as DNA: TGTGCCGTCTCGGGAGGGCATAGCAATCAGCCCCAGCATTTT. It codes for CAVSGGHSNQPQHF. The chain has TRBV7-9 and TRBJ1-5; the D is unclear. The V gene's germline CDR1 is SEHNR and CDR2 FQNEAQ (reference sequence). This CDR3 region has 14 residues. V dropped 11 bases and J dropped 0 bases, with 14 bases sitting between them.

The sample holds many counts of this clonotype. J is TRBJ2-7 and V is TRBV5-1; 11 bases align to TRBD1. Per the germline V gene, CDR1 is SGHRS and CDR2 is YFSETQ. J was trimmed by 5 bases and V by 0 bases; bases with no gene match: 4. The CDR3 has 15 residues. As DNA, the CDR3 is TGCGCCAGCAGCTTGGTTTGGACAGGGGGCCACGAGCAGTACTTC. Its translation: CASSLVWTGGHEQYF. The complete variable domain, with remaining parts taken from reference TRBV5-1 and TRBJ2-7, reads KAGVTQTPRYLIKTRGQQVTLSCSPISGHRSVSWYQQTPGQGLQFLFEYFSETQRNKGNFPGRFSGRQFSNSRSEMNVSTLELGDSALYLCASSLVWTGGHEQYFGPGTRLTVT.

This clonotype was counted a few times. The chain couples TRBV7-2 to TRBJ2-1; D may correspond to TRBD1 or TRBD2 (5 bases each). CDR3 size: 14 residues. CDR1 is SGHTA and CDR2 is FQGNSA in the germline V gene. The germline V and J ends were trimmed by 1 base and 6 bases, with 10 bases remaining between them. CDR3 in amino acids: CASSLVAGTNEQFF. In DNA, the CDR3 is TGTGCCAGCAGCTTAGTGGCTGGGACCAATGAGCAGTTCTTC.

This clonotype was observed a few times. The chain recombines TRBV29-1 with TRBJ2-1, with 11 positions matching TRBD2. Germline V gene sequence: CDR1 SQVTM, CDR2 ANQGSEA. V lost 5 bases, J lost 1 base, and 7 bases stayed unmatched. The CDR3 consists of 16 residues. The CDR3 is CSVSLGLAVSYNEQFF. Written as DNA, the CDR3 is TGCAGCGTTTCCTTGGGACTAGCGGTTTCCTACAATGAGCAGTTCTTC.

The chain combines TRBV6-1 with TRBJ1-6, with TRBD1 matching over 12 bases. J lost 10 bases, V lost 6 bases, and 10 bases had no gene match. Germline V gives CDR1 MNHNS, CDR2 SASEGT. CDR3 length: 16 amino acids. The chain's CDR3 is CASRSSGTGGLSPLHF. CDR3 nucleotide sequence: TGTGCCAGCAGGTCATCCGGGACAGGGGGCCTCTCACCCCTCCACTTT.

The table lists this clonotype with many counts. V usage is TRBV3-1 and J usage is TRBJ2-1, with D tentatively TRBD2 (7 bases). Trimming left V 1 base short and J 2 bases short, with 12 bases between. This CDR3 spans 16 amino acids. Germline V gives CDR1 LGHDT, CDR2 YNNKEL (reference sequence). The CDR3 is CASSQAWGGPYNEQFF. The CDR3 bases are TGTGCCAGCAGCCAAGCTTGGGGGGGCCCCTACAATGAGCAGTTCTTC.

This clonotype was picked up many times. This chain joins TRBV3-1 and TRBJ1-1; no clear D. Trimming took 4 bases from V and 5 from J, leaving 11 bases between them. Germline values: CDR1 LGHDT, CDR2 YNNKEL (reference sequence). The CDR3 runs 13 residues. CDR3 sequence (DNA): TGTGCCAGCAGCCCTAGCAGCGGGACTGAAGCTTTCTTT. Protein: CASSPSSGTEAFF.

This clonotype showed up many times. This rearrangement joins TRBV20-1 to TRBJ2-3; 13 nucleotides match TRBD2. Germline loops: CDR1 DFQATT, CDR2 SNEGSKA (reference sequence). The V and J ends lost 8 bases and 7 bases, in that order; junction bases with no gene match: 9. There are 14 residues in the CDR3. The CDR3 loop is CSTRTSGGTYTQYF. CDR3 coding DNA: TGCAGTACCAGGACTAGCGGGGGAACTTATACGCAGTATTTT.

The V gene is TRBV11-3, the J gene TRBJ2-7; the D gene could be TRBD1 or TRBD2 (5 bases each). Germline lookup yields CDR1 SGHNT and CDR2 YENEEA. Trimming pared 5 bases from V and 5 bases from J, leaving 16 bases between. The CDR3 is made up of 14 amino acids. The CDR3 coding sequence is TGTGCCAGCAGCCCCCGAGGGGCGATCCACGAGCAGTACTTC. This encodes CASSPRGAIHEQYF. The full variable domain, its missing parts supplied by reference TRBV11-3 and TRBJ2-7, is EAGVVQSPRYKIIEKKQPVAFWCNPISGHNTLYWYLQNLGQGPELLIRYENEEAVDDSQLPKDRFSAERLKGVDSTLKIQPAELGDSAVYLCASSPRGAIHEQYFGPGTRLTVT.

Only a few counts were recorded for this clonotype. This rearrangement joins TRBV5-4 to TRBJ1-1, with D hard to call. This CDR3 is 18 amino acids long. The germline V and J ends were trimmed by 0 bases and 1 base, with 19 bases remaining between them. Germline CDR1 reads SGHNT; CDR2 reads YYREEE (reference sequence). The CDR3 is CASSLGVSPALTNTEAFF. The CDR3 nucleotides are TGTGCCAGCAGCTTGGGCGTCAGCCCGGCTCTTACGAACACTGAAGCTTTCTTT.

This clonotype was picked up many times. This chain links TRBV20-1 with TRBJ2-3, with D possibly matching TRBD2 (6 bases). The CDR3 sequence is 13 residues long. The V end was cut by 6 bases, the J end by 1 base, with 11 bases between. In germline, CDR1 is DFQATT, CDR2 SNEGSKA (reference sequence). Here the CDR3 reads CSALWGGTDTQYF. DNA for the CDR3: TGCAGTGCGCTATGGGGGGGCACAGATACGCAGTATTTT.

This clonotype showed up many times. The rearrangement uses TRBV5-1 and TRBJ2-1; D unclear. This CDR3 spans 15 amino acids. CDR1 and CDR2 from the germline V gene are SGHRS and YFSETQ. V was clipped by 4 bases and J by 0 bases, with 11 bases between them. The CDR3 DNA reads TGCGCCAGCAGCCAGACTCCCAGCTCCTACAATGAGCAGTTCTTC. It encodes CASSQTPSSYNEQFF.

This chain connects TRBV20-1 to TRBJ2-1; 12 bases are shared with TRBD1. CDR1 and CDR2 (germline): DFQATT, SNEGSKA (reference sequence). The CDR3 covers 16 residues. J was trimmed by 3 bases and V by 6 bases; bases with no gene match: 9. CDR3 sequence (DNA): TGCAGTGCCAAGGGACAGGGGGCTCCTATCTACAATGAGCAGTTCTTC. It yields the protein CSAKGQGAPIYNEQFF.

This clonotype was picked up many times. The chain uses TRBV3-1 and TRBJ2-5; TRBD2 is a possible D gene (7 bases). Trimming cost V 4 bases and J 1 base, with 10 bases left between them. Germline values: CDR1 LGHDT, CDR2 YNNKEL (reference sequence). The CDR3 is 14 amino acids. For the CDR3, the DNA is TGTGCCAGCAGCCTCCGGGGGGCCCAAGAGACCCAGTACTTC. As protein: CASSLRGAQETQYF.